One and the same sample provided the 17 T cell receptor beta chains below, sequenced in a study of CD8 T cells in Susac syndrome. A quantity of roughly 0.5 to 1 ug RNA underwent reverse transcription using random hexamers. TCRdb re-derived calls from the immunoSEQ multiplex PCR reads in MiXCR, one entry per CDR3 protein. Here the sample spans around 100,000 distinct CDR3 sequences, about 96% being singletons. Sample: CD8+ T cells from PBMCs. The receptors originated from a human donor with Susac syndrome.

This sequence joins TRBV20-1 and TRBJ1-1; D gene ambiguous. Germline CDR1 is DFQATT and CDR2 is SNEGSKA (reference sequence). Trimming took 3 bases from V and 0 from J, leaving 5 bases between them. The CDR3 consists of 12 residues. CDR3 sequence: CSASLVNTEAFF. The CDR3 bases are TGCAGTGCTAGTCTGGTGAACACTGAAGCTTTCTTT.

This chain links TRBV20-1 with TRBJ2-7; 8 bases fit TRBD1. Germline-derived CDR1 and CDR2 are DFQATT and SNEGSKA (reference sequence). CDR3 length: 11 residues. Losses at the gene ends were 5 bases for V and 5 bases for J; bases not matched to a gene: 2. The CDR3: CSASDRDEQYF. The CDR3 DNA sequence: TGCAGTGCTTCGGACAGGGACGAGCAGTACTTC.

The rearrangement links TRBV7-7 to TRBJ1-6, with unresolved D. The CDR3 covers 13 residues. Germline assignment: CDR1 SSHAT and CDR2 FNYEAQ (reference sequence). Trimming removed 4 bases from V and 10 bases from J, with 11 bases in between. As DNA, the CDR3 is TGTGCCAGCAGCTACGGTTCCGGATCACCCCTCCACTTT. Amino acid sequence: CASSYGSGSPLHF.

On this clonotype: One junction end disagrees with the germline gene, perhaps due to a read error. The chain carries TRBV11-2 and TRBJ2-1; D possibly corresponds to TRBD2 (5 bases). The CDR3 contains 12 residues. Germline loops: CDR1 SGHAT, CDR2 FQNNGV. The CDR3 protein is CASSFSNTGWVF. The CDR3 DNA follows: TGTGCCAGCAGCTTCTCTAATACGGGGTGGGTCTTC.

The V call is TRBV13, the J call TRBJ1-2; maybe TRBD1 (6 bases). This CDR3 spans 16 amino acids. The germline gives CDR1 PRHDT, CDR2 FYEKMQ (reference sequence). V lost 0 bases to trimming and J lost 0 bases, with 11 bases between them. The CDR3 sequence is CASSLGTGPSNYGYTF. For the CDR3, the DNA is TGTGCCAGCAGCTTAGGGACAGGCCCTTCTAACTATGGCTACACCTTC. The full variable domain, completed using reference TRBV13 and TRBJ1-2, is AAGVIQSPRHLIKEKRETATLKCYPIPRHDTVYWYQQGPGQDPQFLISFYEKMQSDKGSIPDRFSAQQFSDYHSELNMSSLELGDSALYFCASSLGTGPSNYGYTFGSGTRLTVV.

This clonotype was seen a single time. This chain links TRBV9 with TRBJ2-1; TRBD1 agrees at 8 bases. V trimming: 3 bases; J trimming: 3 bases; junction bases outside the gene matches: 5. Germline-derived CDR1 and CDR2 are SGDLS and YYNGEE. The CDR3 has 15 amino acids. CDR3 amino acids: CASSGTGLVYNEQFF. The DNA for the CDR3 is TGTGCCAGCAGCGGGACAGGGCTGGTCTACAATGAGCAGTTCTTC. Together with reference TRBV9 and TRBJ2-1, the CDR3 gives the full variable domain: DSGVTQTPKHLITATGQRVTLRCSPRSGDLSVYWYQQSLDQGLQFLIQYYNGEERAKGNILERFSAQQFPDLHSELNLSSLELGDSALYFCASSGTGLVYNEQFFGPGTRLTVL.

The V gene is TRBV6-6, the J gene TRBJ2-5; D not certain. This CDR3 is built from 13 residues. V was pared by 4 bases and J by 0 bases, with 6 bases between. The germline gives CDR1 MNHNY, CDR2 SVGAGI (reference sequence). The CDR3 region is CASSLTNQETQYF. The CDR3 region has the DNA TGTGCCAGCAGTTTGACCAACCAAGAGACCCAGTACTTC.

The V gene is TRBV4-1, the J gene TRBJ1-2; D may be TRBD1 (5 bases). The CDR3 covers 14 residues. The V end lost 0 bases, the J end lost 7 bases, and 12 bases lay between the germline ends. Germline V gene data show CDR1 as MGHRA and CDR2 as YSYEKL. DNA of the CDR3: TGCGCCAGCAGCCAAGAATGGGACCTGGGTGGCTACACCTTC. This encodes CASSQEWDLGGYTF.

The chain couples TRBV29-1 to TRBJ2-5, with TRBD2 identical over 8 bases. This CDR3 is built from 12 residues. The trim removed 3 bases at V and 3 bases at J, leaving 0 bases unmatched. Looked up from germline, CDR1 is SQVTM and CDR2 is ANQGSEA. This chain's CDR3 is CSVEREEETQYF. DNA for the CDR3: TGCAGCGTTGAGCGGGAGGAAGAGACCCAGTACTTC. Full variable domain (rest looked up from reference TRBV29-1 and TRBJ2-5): SAVISQKPSRDICQRGTSLTIQCQVDSQVTMMFWYRQQPGQSLTLIATANQGSEATYESGFVIDKFPISRPNLTFSTLTVSNMSPEDSSIYLCSVEREEETQYFGPGTRLLVL.

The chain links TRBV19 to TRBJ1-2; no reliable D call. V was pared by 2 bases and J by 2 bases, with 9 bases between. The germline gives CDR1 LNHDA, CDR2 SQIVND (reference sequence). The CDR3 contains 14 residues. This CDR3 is CASSIRVVNYGYTF. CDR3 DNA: TGTGCCAGTAGTATAAGGGTCGTGAACTATGGCTACACCTTC.

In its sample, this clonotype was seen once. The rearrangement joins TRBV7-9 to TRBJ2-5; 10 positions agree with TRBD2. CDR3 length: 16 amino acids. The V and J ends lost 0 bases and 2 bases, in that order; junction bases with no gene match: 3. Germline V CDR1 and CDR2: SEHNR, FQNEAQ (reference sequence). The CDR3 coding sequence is TGTGCCAGCAGCTTAGCCGGGACTAGCGCACAAGAGACCCAGTACTTC. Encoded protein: CASSLAGTSAQETQYF.

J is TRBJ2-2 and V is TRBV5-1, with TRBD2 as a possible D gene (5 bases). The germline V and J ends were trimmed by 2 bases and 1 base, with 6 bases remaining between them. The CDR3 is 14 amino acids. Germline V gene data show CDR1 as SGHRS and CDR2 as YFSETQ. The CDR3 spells CASSLAENTGELFF. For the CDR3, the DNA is TGCGCCAGCAGCTTAGCGGAGAACACCGGGGAGCTGTTTTTT.

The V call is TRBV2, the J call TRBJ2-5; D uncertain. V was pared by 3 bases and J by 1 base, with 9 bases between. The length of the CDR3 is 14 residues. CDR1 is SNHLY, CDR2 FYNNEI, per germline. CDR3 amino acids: CASSEGPLQETQYF. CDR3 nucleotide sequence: TGTGCCAGCAGTGAGGGTCCACTCCAAGAGACCCAGTACTTC.

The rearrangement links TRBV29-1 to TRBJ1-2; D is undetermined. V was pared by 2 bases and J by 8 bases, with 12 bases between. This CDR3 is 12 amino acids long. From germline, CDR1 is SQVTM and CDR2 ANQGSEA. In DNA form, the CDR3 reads TGCAGCGTTGAAAGTACACCCGGGGGCTACACCTTC. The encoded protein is CSVESTPGGYTF.

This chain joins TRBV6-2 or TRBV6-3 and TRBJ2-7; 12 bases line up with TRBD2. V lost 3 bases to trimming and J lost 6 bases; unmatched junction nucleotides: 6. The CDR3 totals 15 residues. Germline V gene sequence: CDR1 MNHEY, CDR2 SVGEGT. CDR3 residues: CASSYRTSGVPEQYF. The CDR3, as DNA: TGTGCCAGCAGTTATCGGACTAGCGGGGTCCCCGAGCAGTACTTC.

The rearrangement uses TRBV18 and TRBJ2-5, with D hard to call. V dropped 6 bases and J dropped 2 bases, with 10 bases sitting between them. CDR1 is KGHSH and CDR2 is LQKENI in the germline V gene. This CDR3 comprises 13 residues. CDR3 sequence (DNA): TGTGCCAGCTCCAACTACTCGCAAGAGACCCAGTACTTC. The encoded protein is CASSNYSQETQYF.

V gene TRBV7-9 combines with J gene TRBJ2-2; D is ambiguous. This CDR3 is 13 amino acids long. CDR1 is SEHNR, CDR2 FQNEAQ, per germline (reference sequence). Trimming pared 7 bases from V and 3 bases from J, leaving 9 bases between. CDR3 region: CASMGTDTGELFF. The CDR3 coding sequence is TGTGCCAGCATGGGAACCGACACCGGGGAGCTGTTTTTT.